The T cell receptor beta chain described here comes from a study of blood T cell repertoires in COVID-19. Sequenced by immunoSEQ multiplex PCR; TCRdb stores in-frame clones only, minus some. Counted here are 250,000 to 400,000 clones, roughly 88% occurring once; the ten biggest clones make up 1.6%. Germline lookup yields CDR1 SGHNT and CDR2 YENEEA. The CDR3 consists of 15 residues. The J segment lost 2 bases and the V segment lost 5 bases, leaving 6 bases of the junction unmatched. The sample consisted of peripheral blood. The TCR originated in a woman aged 25 to 39 with COVID-19, enrolled during active disease. The rearrangement joins TRBV11-3 to TRBJ1-2, with 9 bases matching TRBD1. The CDR3 region is CASSPGQGENYGYTF. The CDR3 DNA reads as TGTGCCAGCAGCCCGGGACAGGGCGAGAACTATGGCTACACCTTC.